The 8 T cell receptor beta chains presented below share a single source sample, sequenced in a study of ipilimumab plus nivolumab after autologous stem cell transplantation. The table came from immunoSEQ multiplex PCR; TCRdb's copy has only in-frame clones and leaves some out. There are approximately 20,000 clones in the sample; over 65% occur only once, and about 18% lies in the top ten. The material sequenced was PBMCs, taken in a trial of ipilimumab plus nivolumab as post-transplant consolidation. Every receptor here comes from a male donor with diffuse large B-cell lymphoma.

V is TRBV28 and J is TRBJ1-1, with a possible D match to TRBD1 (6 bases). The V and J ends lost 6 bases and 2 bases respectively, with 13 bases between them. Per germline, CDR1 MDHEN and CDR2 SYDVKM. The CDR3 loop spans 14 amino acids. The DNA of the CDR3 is TGTGCCAGCAGAAGACCAGGGGTTAACACTGAAGCTTTCTTT. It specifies CASRRPGVNTEAFF.

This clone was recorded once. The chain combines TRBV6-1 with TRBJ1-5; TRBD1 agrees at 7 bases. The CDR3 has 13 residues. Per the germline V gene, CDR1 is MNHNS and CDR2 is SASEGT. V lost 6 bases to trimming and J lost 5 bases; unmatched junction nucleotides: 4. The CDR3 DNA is TGTGCCAGCAGCAGACAGGGAGATCAGCCCCAGCATTTT. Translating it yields CASSRQGDQPQHF.

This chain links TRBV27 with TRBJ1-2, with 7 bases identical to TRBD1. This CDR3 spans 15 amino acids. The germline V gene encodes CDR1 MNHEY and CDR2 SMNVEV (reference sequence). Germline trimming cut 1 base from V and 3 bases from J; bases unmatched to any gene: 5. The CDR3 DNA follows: TGTGCCAGCAGTTTATTGGCAGGGGGGTACTATGGCTACACCTTC. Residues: CASSLLAGGYYGYTF.

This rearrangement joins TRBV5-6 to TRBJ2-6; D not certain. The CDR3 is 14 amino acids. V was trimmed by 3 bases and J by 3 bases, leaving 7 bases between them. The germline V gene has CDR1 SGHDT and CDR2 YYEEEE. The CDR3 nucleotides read TGTGCCAGCAGCTCTGGGGTTGGGGCCAACGTCCTGACTTTC. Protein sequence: CASSSGVGANVLTF.

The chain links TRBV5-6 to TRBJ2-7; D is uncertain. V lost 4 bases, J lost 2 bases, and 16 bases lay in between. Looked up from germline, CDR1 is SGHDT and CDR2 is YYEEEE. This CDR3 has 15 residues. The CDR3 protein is CASSTGPSTAYEQYF. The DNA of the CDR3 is TGTGCCAGCAGCACCGGACCTTCGACCGCCTACGAGCAGTACTTC.

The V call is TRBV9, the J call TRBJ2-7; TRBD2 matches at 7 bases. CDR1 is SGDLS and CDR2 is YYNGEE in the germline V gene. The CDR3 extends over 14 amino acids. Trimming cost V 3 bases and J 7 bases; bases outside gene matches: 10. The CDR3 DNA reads TGTGCCAGCAGCGGGGGGACGGCCGGGAGGGAGCAGTACTTC. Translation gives CASSGGTAGREQYF.

The DNA of the CDR3 is TGTGCCAGCAGCTTGCCCAGGGAGGGCACTGAAGCTTTCTTT. This translates into CASSLPREGTEAFF. The gene calls are TRBV7-8 and TRBJ1-1; D possibly corresponds to TRBD1 (5 bases). V dropped 3 bases and J dropped 4 bases, with 12 bases sitting between them. In germline, CDR1 is SGHVS, CDR2 FQNEAQ. The CDR3 contains 14 residues.

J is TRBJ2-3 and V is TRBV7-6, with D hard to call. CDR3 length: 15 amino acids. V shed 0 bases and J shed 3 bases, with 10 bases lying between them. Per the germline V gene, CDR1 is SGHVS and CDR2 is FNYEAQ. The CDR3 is CASSLATMATDTQYF. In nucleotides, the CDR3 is TGTGCCAGCAGCTTAGCGACAATGGCGACAGATACGCAGTATTTT.